The 24 T cell receptor beta chains given below trace back to one sample, sequenced in a study of T cell responses to AZD1222 COVID-19 vaccine. Clones were read by immunoSEQ multiplex PCR, and TCRdb kept only the in-frame ones, dropping some. The data contain approximately 80,000 clones, 80% of them singletons. Specimen: peripheral blood, collected on day 0 of AZD1222 vaccination. These receptors all stem from an adult in good health.

The chain has TRBV5-4 and TRBJ1-1; 9 bases are a match to TRBD1. V was pared by 4 bases and J by 0 bases, with 7 bases of the junction left unmatched. The CDR3 contains 16 residues. Per germline, CDR1 SGHNT and CDR2 YYREEE (reference sequence). The CDR3 DNA reads TGTGCCAGCAGCCCGACAGGGGGAGCCATGAACACTGAAGCTTTCTTT. Protein: CASSPTGGAMNTEAFF.

This rearrangement joins TRBV19 to TRBJ2-3; D gene ambiguous. With 4 bases removed from V and 6 bases from J, the gap between germline ends came to 14 bases. The CDR3 loop spans 14 amino acids. Germline loops: CDR1 LNHDA, CDR2 SQIVND (reference sequence). The DNA of the CDR3 is TGTGCCAGTAGTAAGAAGACTTTTACCGATACGCAGTATTTT. Translated: CASSKKTFTDTQYF.

The chain recombines TRBV6-5 with TRBJ2-5, with no clear D. V was trimmed by 8 bases and J by 1 base, leaving 11 bases between them. CDR1 is MNHEY and CDR2 is SVGAGI in the germline V gene. This CDR3 spans 13 amino acids. In nucleotides, the CDR3 is TGTGCCAGCGGATCGCCACCCCAAGAGACCCAGTACTTC. Its translation: CASGSPPQETQYF.

The rearrangement links TRBV5-4 to TRBJ2-7; 7 bases map to TRBD1. CDR1 is SGHNT, CDR2 YYREEE, per germline (reference sequence). The CDR3 extends over 15 amino acids. After removal of 9 bases from V and 7 bases from J, the junction contained 19 bases not matched to a gene. In DNA form, the CDR3 reads TGTGCCACCGCTCGGACAGGCGGAGGCTACGGGGAGCAGTACTTC. Amino acid sequence: CATARTGGGYGEQYF.

V and J are TRBV2 and TRBJ2-3; D is possibly TRBD2 (5 bases). Germline V gene data show CDR1 as SNHLY and CDR2 as FYNNEI. V lost 7 bases and J lost 6, with 5 bases in between. The CDR3 extends over 10 amino acids. The CDR3 spells CASTGDTQYF. CDR3 bases: TGTGCCAGCACGGGGGATACGCAGTATTTT.

The V call is TRBV11-3, the J call TRBJ2-7; 9 nucleotides line up with TRBD1. V shed 2 bases and J 2 bases; nucleotides not matched to a gene: 4. The CDR3 spans 15 residues. Germline values: CDR1 SGHNT, CDR2 YENEEA. The CDR3 here is CASSLTGTGTYEQYF. In DNA, the CDR3 is TGTGCCAGCAGCTTAACCGGGACAGGGACCTACGAGCAGTACTTC.

The chain couples TRBV7-6 to TRBJ1-5; tentatively, D is TRBD1 (5 bases). The germline CDR1 and CDR2 sequences are SGHVS and FNYEAQ. The V end was cut by 4 bases, the J end by 3 bases, with 13 bases between. The CDR3 extends over 15 amino acids. Here the CDR3 DNA reads TGTGCCAGCAGCTCAGGTCAGGGCTCCAATCAGCCCCAGCATTTT. Its translation is CASSSGQGSNQPQHF.

The J gene is TRBJ2-2, the V gene TRBV2, with a possible D match to TRBD2 (6 bases). This CDR3 spans 13 amino acids. Trimming stripped 7 bases from V and 3 bases from J, with 9 bases between. The germline V gene has CDR1 SNHLY and CDR2 FYNNEI. This chain's CDR3 is CASKEGYTGELFF. CDR3 bases: TGTGCCAGCAAGGAGGGCTACACCGGGGAGCTGTTTTTT.

The V and J genes are TRBV10-3 and TRBJ2-7; the D gene is possibly TRBD2 (8 bases). Between the trimmed V and J ends, which lost 4 bases and 3 bases, there was a span of 16 bases. The CDR3 runs 15 residues. Germline CDR1 is ENHRY and CDR2 is SYGVKD. This chain's CDR3 is CAISARDSGSYEQYF. The CDR3 region has the DNA TGTGCCATCAGTGCCCGGGACAGCGGGAGCTACGAGCAGTACTTC.

Concerning this clone: Other nucleotide sequences from this sample produce the same CDR3. This rearrangement joins TRBV13 to TRBJ1-5; D unresolved. From germline, CDR1 is PRHDT and CDR2 FYEKMQ (reference sequence). This CDR3 region has 13 residues. Trimming took 5 bases from V and 4 from J, leaving 9 bases between them. Here the CDR3 DNA reads TGTGCCAGCAGCCTCTCCAGGAATCAGCCCCAGCATTTT. It is translated as CASSLSRNQPQHF. The variable domain in full, completed from reference TRBV13 and TRBJ1-5, reads AAGVIQSPRHLIKEKRETATLKCYPIPRHDTVYWYQQGPGQDPQFLISFYEKMQSDKGSIPDRFSAQQFSDYHSELNMSSLELGDSALYFCASSLSRNQPQHFGDGTRLSIL.

Only one count was recorded for this clone. This chain connects TRBV19 to TRBJ1-4, with 7 bases identical to TRBD1. The CDR3 contains 15 residues. Germline-derived CDR1 and CDR2 are LNHDA and SQIVND (reference sequence). Unmatched junction bases numbered 5, after V lost 4 bases and J lost 3 bases. DNA for the CDR3: TGTGCCAGTAGTAGACCCCAGGGGGCTAATGAAAAACTGTTTTTT. This codes for CASSRPQGANEKLFF.

Only one count was recorded for this clone. This rearrangement joins TRBV11-2 to TRBJ1-6; TRBD1 aligns across 8 bases. The germline V gene has CDR1 SGHAT and CDR2 FQNNGV. V lost 5 bases to trimming and J lost 5 bases; unmatched junction nucleotides: 2. The CDR3 has 14 amino acids. The CDR3, as DNA: TGTGCCAGCAGCCGGACAGGGAATAATTCACCCCTCCACTTT. This codes for CASSRTGNNSPLHF.

This chain links TRBV7-9 with TRBJ2-7, with 10 bases that match TRBD2. Looked up from germline, CDR1 is SEHNR and CDR2 is FQNEAQ (reference sequence). The CDR3 loop spans 16 amino acids. V lost 5 bases, J lost 2 bases, and 9 bases stayed unmatched. The CDR3 spells CASSQRGTSGAYEQYF. In DNA form, the CDR3 reads TGTGCCAGCAGCCAACGCGGTACTAGCGGGGCCTACGAGCAGTACTTC.

The V gene is TRBV11-1, the J gene TRBJ1-1; D is undetermined. The germline gives CDR1 SGHAT, CDR2 FQDESV (reference sequence). This CDR3 spans 13 amino acids. V lost 1 base to trimming and J lost 9 bases, with 12 bases between them. The CDR3 DNA follows: TGTGCCAGCAGCTTAGGTCGAAATAACAAAGCTTTCTTT. Protein product: CASSLGRNNKAFF.

This clone was recorded a few times. The gene calls are TRBV18 and TRBJ1-2, with D perhaps matching TRBD1 (5 bases). V was pared by 5 bases and J by 0 bases, with 10 bases between. This CDR3 spans 14 amino acids. Germline V CDR1 and CDR2: KGHSH, LQKENI. The CDR3: CASSSDIPNYGYTF. The DNA of the CDR3 is TGTGCCAGCTCATCGGACATACCTAACTATGGCTACACCTTC.

The rearrangement uses TRBV4-1 and TRBJ1-2; D is unresolved. V lost 3 bases, J lost 1 base, and 6 bases lay in between. Germline CDR1 is MGHRA and CDR2 is YSYEKL. The CDR3 has 13 residues. CDR3 residues: CASSHAVNYGYTF. CDR3 coding DNA: TGCGCCAGCAGCCACGCGGTTAACTATGGCTACACCTTC.

The rearrangement uses TRBV5-8 and TRBJ1-1; no definite D call. V lost 2 bases to trimming and J lost 5 bases, with 10 bases between them. Germline V gene data show CDR1 as SGHTS and CDR2 as YDEGEE. This CDR3 has 13 residues. CDR3 DNA: TGTGCCAGCAGCTTAGACCCCTTTACTGAAGCTTTCTTT. Translation gives CASSLDPFTEAFF.

For the CDR3, the DNA is TGTGCCAGCACGCGGGTGAGCACAGATACGCAGTATTTT. Protein: CASTRVSTDTQYF. The chain combines TRBV6-5 with TRBJ2-3; D is possibly TRBD2 (5 bases). The CDR3 covers 13 residues. V was clipped by 7 bases and J by 0 bases, with 8 bases between them. CDR1 MNHEY and CDR2 SVGAGI come from the germline V gene.

The rearrangement uses TRBV11-2 and TRBJ1-2, with a possible D match to TRBD1 (5 bases). The length of the CDR3 is 13 residues. The V and J ends lost 3 bases and 2 bases respectively, with 7 bases between them. CDR1 is SGHAT, CDR2 FQNNGV, per germline. CDR3 coding DNA: TGTGCCAGCAGCTTGGAGGGGAACTATGGCTACACCTTC. This gives the protein CASSLEGNYGYTF. Full variable domain (remainder filled in from reference TRBV11-2 and TRBJ1-2): EAGVAQSPRYKIIEKRQSVAFWCNPISGHATLYWYQQILGQGPKLLIQFQNNGVVDDSQLPKDRFSAERLKGVDSTLKIQPAKLEDSAVYLCASSLEGNYGYTFGSGTRLTVV.

The V gene is TRBV9, the J gene TRBJ1-3; D is uncertain. In germline, CDR1 is SGDLS, CDR2 YYNGEE. Trimming cost V 2 bases and J 0 bases, with 6 bases left between them. The CDR3 loop spans 14 amino acids. Here the CDR3 reads CASSVGSSGNTIYF. In DNA, the CDR3 is TGTGCCAGCAGCGTCGGGAGCTCTGGAAACACCATATATTTT. The full variable domain, its missing parts supplied by reference TRBV9 and TRBJ1-3, is DSGVTQTPKHLITATGQRVTLRCSPRSGDLSVYWYQQSLDQGLQFLIQYYNGEERAKGNILERFSAQQFPDLHSELNLSSLELGDSALYFCASSVGSSGNTIYFGEGSWLTVV.

The genes are TRBV5-1 and TRBJ2-5, with D maybe TRBD1 (7 bases). V was trimmed by 10 bases and J by 4 bases, leaving 20 bases between them. From germline, CDR1 is SGHRS and CDR2 YFSETQ. This CDR3 region has 14 residues. The DNA for the CDR3 is TGCGCCTCCGACCCAGACCAGGGGGGAGAGACCCAGTACTTC. Amino acid sequence: CASDPDQGGETQYF.

There are many counts of this clone. The chain is built from TRBV2 and TRBJ2-7; 7 bases are a match to TRBD1. CDR1 is SNHLY and CDR2 is FYNNEI in the germline V gene. V lost 4 bases and J lost 2; bases outside the gene matches: 5. The CDR3 consists of 14 residues. The CDR3 is CASSVSQGAYEQYF. The CDR3 DNA follows: TGTGCCAGCAGTGTTTCGCAGGGGGCCTACGAGCAGTACTTC.

The CDR3 nucleotides read TGTGCCTGGAATTTTCAGACAGGGCTTACTGAAGCTTTCTTT. This translates into CAWNFQTGLTEAFF. This chain links TRBV30 with TRBJ1-1; 7 nucleotides align to TRBD1. Germline assignment: CDR1 GTSNPN and CDR2 SVGIG (reference sequence). Trimming cost V 4 bases and J 5 bases; bases outside gene matches: 10. CDR3 size: 14 residues.

The V gene is TRBV4-1, the J gene TRBJ1-6, with TRBD1 matching over 7 bases. Germline CDR1 reads MGHRA; CDR2 reads YSYEKL. This CDR3 comprises 17 residues. V lost 1 base, J lost 9 bases, and 12 bases stayed unmatched. CDR3 residues: CASSQAASGTVSSPLHF. As DNA, the CDR3 is TGCGCCAGCAGCCAAGCTGCCTCGGGGACAGTGAGTTCACCCCTCCACTTT.